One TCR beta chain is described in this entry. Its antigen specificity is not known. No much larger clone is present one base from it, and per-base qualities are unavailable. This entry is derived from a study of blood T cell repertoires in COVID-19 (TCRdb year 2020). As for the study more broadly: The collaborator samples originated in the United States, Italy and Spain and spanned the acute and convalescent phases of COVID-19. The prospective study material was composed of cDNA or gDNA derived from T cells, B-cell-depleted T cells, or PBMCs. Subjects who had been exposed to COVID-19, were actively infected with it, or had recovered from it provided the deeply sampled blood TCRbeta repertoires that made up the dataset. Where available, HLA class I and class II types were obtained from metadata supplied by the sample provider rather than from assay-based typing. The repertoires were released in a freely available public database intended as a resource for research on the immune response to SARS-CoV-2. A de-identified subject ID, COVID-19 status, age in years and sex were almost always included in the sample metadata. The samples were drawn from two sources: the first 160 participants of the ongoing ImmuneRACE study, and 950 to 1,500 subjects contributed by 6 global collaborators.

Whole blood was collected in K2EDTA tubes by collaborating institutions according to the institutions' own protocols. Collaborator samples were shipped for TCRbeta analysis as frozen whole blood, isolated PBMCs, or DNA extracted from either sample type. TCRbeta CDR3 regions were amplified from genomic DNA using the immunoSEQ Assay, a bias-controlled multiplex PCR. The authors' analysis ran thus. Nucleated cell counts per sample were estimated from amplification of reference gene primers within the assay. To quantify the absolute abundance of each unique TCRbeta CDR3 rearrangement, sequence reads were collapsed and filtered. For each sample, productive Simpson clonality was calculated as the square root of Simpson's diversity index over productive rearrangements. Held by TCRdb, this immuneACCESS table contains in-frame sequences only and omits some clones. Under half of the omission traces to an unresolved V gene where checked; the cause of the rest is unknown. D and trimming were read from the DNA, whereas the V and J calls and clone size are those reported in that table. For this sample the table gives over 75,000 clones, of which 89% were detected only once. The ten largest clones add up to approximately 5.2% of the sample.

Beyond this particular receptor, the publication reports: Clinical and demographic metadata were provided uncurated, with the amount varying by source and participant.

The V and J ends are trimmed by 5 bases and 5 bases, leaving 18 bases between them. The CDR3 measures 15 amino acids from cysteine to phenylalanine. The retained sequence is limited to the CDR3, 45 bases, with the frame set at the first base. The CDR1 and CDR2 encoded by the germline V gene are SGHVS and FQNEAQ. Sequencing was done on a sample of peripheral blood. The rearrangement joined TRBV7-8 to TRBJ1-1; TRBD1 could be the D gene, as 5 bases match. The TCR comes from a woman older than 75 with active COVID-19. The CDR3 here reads CASSPRGQGGTEAFF. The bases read TGTGCCAGCAGCCCCAGAGGCCAGGGTGGTACTGAAGCTTTCTTT.